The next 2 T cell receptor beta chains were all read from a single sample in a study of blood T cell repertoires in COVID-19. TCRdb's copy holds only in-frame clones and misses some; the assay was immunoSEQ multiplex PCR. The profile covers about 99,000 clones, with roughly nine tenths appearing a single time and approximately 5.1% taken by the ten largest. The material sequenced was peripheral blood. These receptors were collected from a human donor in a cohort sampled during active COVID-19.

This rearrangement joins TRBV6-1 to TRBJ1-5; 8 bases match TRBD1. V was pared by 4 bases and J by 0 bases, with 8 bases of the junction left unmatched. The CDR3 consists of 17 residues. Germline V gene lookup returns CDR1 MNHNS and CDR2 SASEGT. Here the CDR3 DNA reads TGTGCCAGCAGTGGGGGGGGCAGGGGGCATAGCAATCAGCCCCAGCATTTT. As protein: CASSGGGRGHSNQPQHF.

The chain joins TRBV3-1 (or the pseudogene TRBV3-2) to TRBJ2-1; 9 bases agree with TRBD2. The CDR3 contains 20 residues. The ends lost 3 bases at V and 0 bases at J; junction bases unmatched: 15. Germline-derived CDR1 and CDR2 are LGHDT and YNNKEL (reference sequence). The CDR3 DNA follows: TGTGCCAGCAGCCATCCTTTAGGAGCGGGGGGCCCTAGCTCCTACAATGAGCAGTTCTTC. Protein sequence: CASSHPLGAGGPSSYNEQFF.